This TCR beta chain was obtained from a study of Ad26.COV2.S vaccination and SARS-CoV-2 variants. Study at large: Donor was in the COV1001 Ad26.COV2.S trial arm. Study-wide points: Breadth and depth estimates from TCRs may understate total T cell responses. With respect to non-spike TCR breadth, vaccine and placebo recipients were similar.

Notes on this clone: The target antigen is unknown.

Stated treatment: 15 to 20 received Ad26.COV2.S at low or high dose, single or two shots; roughly 5 received placebo; per-sample allocation not given. Sampling occurred on day 63 after the first vaccine or placebo injection. Germline-derived CDR1 and CDR2 are WNHNN and SYGVQD (reference sequence). V was trimmed by 8 bases and J by 4 bases, leaving 15 bases between them. The CDR3 totals 14 residues. Only in-frame clones appear in the TCRdb table, and some are missing; sequencing was by immunoSEQ multiplex PCR. The sample records 440,000 or so clones, about 92% being singletons. Sequencing was performed on peripheral blood, taken in a trial of Ad26.COV2.S vaccine versus placebo. This receptor was taken from a person aged 18-65 years who received the Ad26.COV2.S COVID-19 vaccine or a placebo. J is TRBJ2-1 and V is TRBV10-1; maybe TRBD2 (7 bases). The chain's CDR3 is CASSRGGVYNEQFF. DNA for the CDR3: TGCGCCAGCTCCCGAGGGGGGGTTTACAATGAGCAGTTCTTC.